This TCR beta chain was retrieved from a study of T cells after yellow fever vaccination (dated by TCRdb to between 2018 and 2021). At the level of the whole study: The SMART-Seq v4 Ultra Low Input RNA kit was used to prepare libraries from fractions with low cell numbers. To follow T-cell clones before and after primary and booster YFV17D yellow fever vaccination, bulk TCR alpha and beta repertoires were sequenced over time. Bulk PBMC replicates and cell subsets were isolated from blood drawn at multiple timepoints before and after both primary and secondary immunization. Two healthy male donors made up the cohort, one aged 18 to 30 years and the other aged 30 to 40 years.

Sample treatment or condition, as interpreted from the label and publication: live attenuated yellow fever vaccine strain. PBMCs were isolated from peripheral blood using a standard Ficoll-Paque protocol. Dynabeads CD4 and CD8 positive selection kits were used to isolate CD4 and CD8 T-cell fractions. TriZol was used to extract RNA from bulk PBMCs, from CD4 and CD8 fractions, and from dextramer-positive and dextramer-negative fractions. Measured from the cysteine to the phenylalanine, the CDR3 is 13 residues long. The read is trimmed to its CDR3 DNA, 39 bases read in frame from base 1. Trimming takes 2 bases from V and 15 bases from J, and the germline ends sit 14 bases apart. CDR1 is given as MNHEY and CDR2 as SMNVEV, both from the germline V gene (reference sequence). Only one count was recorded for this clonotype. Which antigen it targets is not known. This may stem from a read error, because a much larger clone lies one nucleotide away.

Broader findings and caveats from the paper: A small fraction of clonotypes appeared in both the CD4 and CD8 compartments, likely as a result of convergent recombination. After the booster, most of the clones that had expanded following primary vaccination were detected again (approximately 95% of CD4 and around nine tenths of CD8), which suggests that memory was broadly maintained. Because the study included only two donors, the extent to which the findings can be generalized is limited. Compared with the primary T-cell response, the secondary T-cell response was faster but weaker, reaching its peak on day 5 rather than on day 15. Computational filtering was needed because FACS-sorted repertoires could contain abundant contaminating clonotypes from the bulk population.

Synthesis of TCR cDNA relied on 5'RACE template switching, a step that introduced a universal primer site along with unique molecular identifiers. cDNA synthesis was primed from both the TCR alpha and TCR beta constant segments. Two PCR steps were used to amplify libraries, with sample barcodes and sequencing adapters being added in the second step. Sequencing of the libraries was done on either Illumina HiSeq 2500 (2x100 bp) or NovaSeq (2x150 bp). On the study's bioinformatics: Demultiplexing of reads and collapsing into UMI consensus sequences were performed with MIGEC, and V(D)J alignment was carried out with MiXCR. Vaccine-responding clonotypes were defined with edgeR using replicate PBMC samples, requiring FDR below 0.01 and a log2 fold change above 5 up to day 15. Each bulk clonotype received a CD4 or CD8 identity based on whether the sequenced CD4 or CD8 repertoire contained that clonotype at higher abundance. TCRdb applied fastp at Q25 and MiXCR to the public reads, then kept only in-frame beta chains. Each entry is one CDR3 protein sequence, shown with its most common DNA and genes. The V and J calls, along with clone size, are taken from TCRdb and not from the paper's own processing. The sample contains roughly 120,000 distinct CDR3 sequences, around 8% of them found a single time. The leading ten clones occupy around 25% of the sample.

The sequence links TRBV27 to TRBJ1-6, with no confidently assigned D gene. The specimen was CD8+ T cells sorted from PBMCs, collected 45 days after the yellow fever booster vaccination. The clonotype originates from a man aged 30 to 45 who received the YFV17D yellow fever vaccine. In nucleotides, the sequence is TGTGCCAGCAGTTTAAAGCCATGTACTCGCCTCCACTTT. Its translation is CASSLKPCTRLHF.